These T cell receptor beta chains were read from a single sample in a study of vaccination and CD4 T cells after COVID-19. No cognate antigen is known for these TCRs. From the PCR reads, TCRdb called clonotypes with MiXCR, one entry per CDR3 protein. The sample holds approximately 9,500 distinct CDR3 sequences, about 30% seen once. Sequenced sample: CD4+ T cells from blood, cultured in vitro. The receptors shown here come from a human donor in good health. Each CDR3 is given with its conserved first and last residue. The D gene is left open where the match is weak. For some rows the clone size is stated as once, few or many, or as a class when expanded; others skip it.

>NA|NA|TRBJ2-7|13|TRBV7-2
TGTGCCAGCAGCACCCGACTAGCCTACGAGCAGTACTTC
CASSTRLAYEQYF
>NA|NA|TRBJ2-3|15|TRBV6-5
TGTGCCAGCAGTTTTTTAGTAGGAAGGCCAGATACGCAGTATTTT
CASSFLVGRPDTQYF
>NA|few|TRBJ2-2|13|TRBV7-8
TGTGCCAGCAGCTACGACGGGACCGGGGAGCTGTTTTTT
CASSYDGTGELFF
>TRBD1|NA|TRBJ2-1|14|TRBV7-3
TGTGCCAGCAGCCAGGGACAGGGCTACAATGAGCAGTTCTTC
CASSQGQGYNEQFF
>NA|NA|TRBJ1-2|14|TRBV4-1
TGCGCCAGCAGCCAAGAAGGCGGGCACTATGGCTACACCTTC
CASSQEGGHYGYTF
>TRBD2|NA|TRBJ2-2|18|TRBV7-2
TGTGCCAGCAGCTCCAGCAGCCCCAGACTAGCGGGGACCGGGGAGCTGTTTTTT
CASSSSSPRLAGTGELFF
>TRBD2|NA|TRBJ2-7|14|TRBV5-1
TGCGCCAGCAGCTCCGGCGGGAGGCTGGTCGAGCAGTACTTC
CASSSGGRLVEQYF
>NA|NA|TRBJ1-2|13|TRBV9
TGTGCCAGCAGCGTAGGAGTGGCCTATGGCTACACCTTC
CASSVGVAYGYTF
>NA|NA|TRBJ2-7|14|TRBV6-2/TRBV6-3
TGTGCCAGCAGTTACCTTTTGTACTCCTACGAGCAGTACTTC
CASSYLLYSYEQYF
>NA|few|TRBJ2-1|14|TRBV7-2
TGTGCCAGCAGCTTAGCGGGGCGGGCGTATGAGCAGTTTTTC
CASSLAGRAYEQFF
>NA|NA|TRBJ2-5|15|TRBV19
TGTGCCAGTAGTGGAGGGGCTGGTCGCCGGGAGACCCAGTACTTC
CASSGGAGRRETQYF
>NA|NA|TRBJ1-6|16|TRBV6-1
TGTGCCAGCAGTGTATGGGACCAGGGGAGAGGTTCACCCCTCCACTTT
CASSVWDQGRGSPLHF
>NA|few|TRBJ2-5|15|TRBV5-5
TGTGCCAGCAGCTTGCTACCTACAGGGATAGAGACCCAGTACTTC
CASSLLPTGIETQYF
>TRBD2|NA|TRBJ2-7|15|TRBV6-5
TGTGCCAGCAGTTACTTGCCCAGCGGGACCCACCCGCAGTACTTC
CASSYLPSGTHPQYF
>NA|NA|TRBJ2-3|15|TRBV24-1
TGTGCCACCAGTGATTTGGGTAGGGGAGCAGATACGCAGTATTTT
CATSDLGRGADTQYF
>NA|few|TRBJ2-3|15|TRBV7-2
TGTGCCAGCAGCCCCGGAACGAGGGGCACAGATACGCAGTATTTT
CASSPGTRGTDTQYF
>TRBD2|few|TRBJ2-7|16|TRBV20-1
TGCAGTGCTAGCGGGGGACTAGCGTTAAGCTCCTACGAGCAGTACTTC
CSASGGLALSSYEQYF
>NA|NA|TRBJ2-1|16|TRBV24-1
TGTGCCACCAGTGGCGCCGAGGCAGGGACCTACAATGAGCAGTTCTTC
CATSGAEAGTYNEQFF
>TRBD1|NA|TRBJ2-6|17|TRBV6-2/TRBV6-3
TGTGCCAGCATTCCGGGACAGGGGGCTGTGGGGGCCAACGTCCTGACTTTC
CASIPGQGAVGANVLTF
>TRBD1|NA|TRBJ1-1|15|TRBV10-3
TGTGCCATCAGTGACCGGACAGGAGCGAACACTGAAGCTTTCTTT
CAISDRTGANTEAFF
>NA|few|TRBJ2-1|15|TRBV7-3
TGTGCCAGCAGCTTAGGGAGTCGGAGCGACAATGAGCAGTTCTTC
CASSLGSRSDNEQFF
>TRBD1|NA|TRBJ2-1|14|TRBV15
TGTGCCACCAGCAGAGACCTACAGGGGCATGAGCAGTTCTTC
CATSRDLQGHEQFF
>TRBD1|few|TRBJ1-5|17|TRBV19
TGTGCCAGTAGTCCCCGGGACAGGGGGCCCATCAATCAGCCCCAGCATTTT
CASSPRDRGPINQPQHF
>NA|NA|TRBJ1-3|15|TRBV6-1
TGTGCCAGCAGTGAAAACGCAGGCTCTGGAAACACCATATATTTT
CASSENAGSGNTIYF
>TRBD1|NA|TRBJ1-5|14|TRBV20-1
TGCAGTGGCAATCGACAGGGGGCGGATCAGCCCCAGCATTTT
CSGNRQGADQPQHF
>TRBD2|NA|TRBJ2-1|16|TRBV7-8
TGTGCCAGCAGCACCTATAGTGGCGGGAGTTCCAATGAGCAGTTCTTC
CASSTYSGGSSNEQFF
>TRBD2|few|TRBJ2-3|16|TRBV7-8
TGTGCCAGCAGCTTACTAGCGGCTACGGGGACAGATACGCAGTATTTT
CASSLLAATGTDTQYF
>TRBD2|few|TRBJ2-1|15|TRBV7-3
TGTGCCAGCAGGCTAGCGGGAGGGCCCCACAATGAGCAGTTCTTC
CASRLAGGPHNEQFF
>TRBD1|few|TRBJ2-7|14|TRBV6-5
TGTGCCAGCAGTTGGGGACAGGGCTCCTACGAGCAGTACTTC
CASSWGQGSYEQYF
>NA|medium-sized|TRBJ1-2|13|TRBV20-1
TGCAACGGCTGGCTGGGGGCCAGCTATGGCTACACCTTC
CNGWLGASYGYTF
>NA|large|TRBJ1-1|12|TRBV5-1
TGCGCCAGCAGCTTTGACAGACAAGAAGCTTTCTTT
CASSFDRQEAFF
>NA|NA|TRBJ2-5|15|TRBV28
TGTGCCAGCAGCTCCCTTACGGGGGGCGCGGAGACCCAGTACTTC
CASSSLTGGAETQYF
>NA|few|TRBJ1-4|12|TRBV7-6
TGTGCCAGCAGCTGGGGGGGTGAAAAACTGTTTTTT
CASSWGGEKLFF
>NA|NA|TRBJ2-2|13|TRBV6-2/TRBV6-3
TGTGCCAGCAGGCGTCCCAATGCAGGGGAGCTGTTTTTT
CASRRPNAGELFF
>NA|NA|TRBJ2-6|14|TRBV20-1
TGCAGTGCTACGGGATTTGCTGGGGCCAACGTCCTGACTTTC
CSATGFAGANVLTF
>NA|NA|TRBJ2-3|13|TRBV20-1
TGCAGTAGCGGCAGCGGACAAACAGATACGCAGTATTTT
CSSGSGQTDTQYF
>NA|few|TRBJ2-7|13|TRBV15
TGTGCCACCAGCTGGACCGGAGACTACGAGCAGTACTTC
CATSWTGDYEQYF
>NA|few|TRBJ2-7|15|TRBV6-1
TGTGCCAGCAGACTCGAGCCGGGCGGGCTCTACGAGCAGTACTTC
CASRLEPGGLYEQYF
>TRBD2|few|TRBJ2-3|18|TRBV6-1
TGTGCCAGCAGGCCAACCCTTCCTCTAGCGGGAGGGCCCCATACGCAGTATTTT
CASRPTLPLAGGPHTQYF
>NA|medium-sized|TRBJ1-2|13|TRBV15
TGTGCCACCAGCATCCCCGGGGGCTATGGCTACACCTTC
CATSIPGGYGYTF
>NA|few|TRBJ2-7|15|TRBV6-4
TGTGCCAGCAGTGACTCGCAGTGCGGGGACTACGAGCAGTACTTC
CASSDSQCGDYEQYF
>NA|NA|TRBJ1-2|14|TRBV6-2/TRBV6-3
TGTGCCAGCAGTTACGCCCAGGGAATCGGTGGCTACACCTTC
CASSYAQGIGGYTF
>TRBD2|NA|TRBJ2-1|14|TRBV5-8
TGTGCCAGCAGGGGGACTAGCGGGGAGAATGAGCAGTTCTTC
CASRGTSGENEQFF
>NA|NA|TRBJ2-5|16|TRBV7-2
TGTGCCAGCAGTCCCTCTATGTGGGGGCATCGGGAGACCCAGTACTTC
CASSPSMWGHRETQYF
>NA|NA|TRBJ1-1|13|TRBV2
TGTGCCAGCAGTGAGGGGGTGGCCACTGAAGCTTTCTTT
CASSEGVATEAFF
>NA|NA|TRBJ1-1|12|TRBV28
TGTGCCACTTCGAGGGGGACCCCTGAAGCTTTCTTT
CATSRGTPEAFF
>NA|medium-sized|TRBJ1-2|13|TRBV20-1
TGCAGTGCTAGAGTAGGGTTTAGCTATGGCTACACCTTC
CSARVGFSYGYTF
>NA|few|TRBJ2-7|13|TRBV29-1
TGCAGCGTTGAAGGCGGGTTTTCCTACGAGCAGTACTTC
CSVEGGFSYEQYF
>NA|few|TRBJ1-1|15|TRBV19
TGTGCCAGTAGTATTTCCAACAGGAGGAACACTGAAGCTTTCTTT
CASSISNRRNTEAFF
>NA|NA|TRBJ2-2|14|TRBV6-1
TGTGCCAGCAGTGGGCAGGGAATTGCCGGGGAGCTGTTTTTT
CASSGQGIAGELFF
>TRBD2|NA|TRBJ2-1|15|TRBV28
TGTGCCAGCAGTTTTAGCGGGGCTGGTGCCAATGAGCAGTTCTTC
CASSFSGAGANEQFF
>TRBD2|NA|TRBJ2-5|17|TRBV7-3
TGTGCCAGCAGCCCAGGGGGACTAGCGGGAGGCCAGGAGACCCAGTACTTC
CASSPGGLAGGQETQYF
>NA|few|TRBJ2-3|19|TRBV20-1
TGCAGTGCTAGTGAGGTTGACAGACAGCTGAGCCCTAGCACAGATACGCAGTATTTT
CSASEVDRQLSPSTDTQYF
>TRBD2|NA|TRBJ2-1|15|TRBV15
TGTGCCACCAGCGTGGCTCGGCGGGAGGACAATGAGCAGTTCTTC
CATSVARREDNEQFF
>NA|few|TRBJ1-1|19|TRBV15
TGTGCCACCAGCAGAGATCCGGGACACCAGGCGGGGGGGAACACTGAAGCTTTCTTT
CATSRDPGHQAGGNTEAFF
>TRBD1|NA|TRBJ2-5|14|TRBV7-2
TGTGCCAGCAGCTTTACAGGGGGCAGGGAGACCCAGTACTTC
CASSFTGGRETQYF
>NA|NA|TRBJ2-7|13|TRBV2
TGTGCCAGCAGGGGACTCAGCTCCTACGAGCAGTACTTC
CASRGLSSYEQYF
>NA|NA|TRBJ2-1|13|TRBV2
TGTGCCAGCAGTATGGAACAGGTTAATGAGCAGTTCTTC
CASSMEQVNEQFF